The rows below give T cell receptor beta chains drawn from one sample of a study of blood T cell repertoires in COVID-19. Repertoires were generated with immunoSEQ multiplex PCR, while TCRdb's copy carries only in-frame clones and drops some. The repertoire holds 190,000 or so clones, with nearly 90% as singletons. The sequencing input was peripheral blood. These receptors were obtained from a man in his forties or fifties with acute or convalescent COVID-19. Both conserved end residues are part of each CDR3. Each record gives: D gene, J gene, V gene, CDR3 length, clone size, CDR3 protein, CDR3 DNA. D genes are given only for firm matches. Clone size appears in some rows only: once, few, many, or a class for an expanded clone.

- TRBJ1-5 TRBV19 14 few CASSQTGGNQPQHF TGTGCCAGTAGTCAGACGGGGGGCAATCAGCCCCAGCATTTT
- TRBJ2-2 TRBV5-1 14 - CASSKVTNTGELFF TGCGCCAGCAGCAAAGTGACAAACACCGGGGAGCTGTTTTTT
TRBD2 TRBJ2-5 TRBV4-3 16 - CASSQTPAGGGETQYF TGCGCCAGCAGCCAAACGCCGGCGGGGGGCGGGGAGACCCAGTACTTC
TRBD2 TRBJ2-3 TRBV15 12 - CATSLGLGTSYF TGTGCCACCAGCCTTGGACTAGGGACCTCGTATTTT
TRBD2 TRBJ2-3 TRBV9 15 - CANTRTSGSTDTQYF TGTGCCAACACCCGGACTAGCGGGAGCACAGATACGCAGTATTTT
- TRBJ2-1 TRBV7-9 11 - CASSLDREQFF TGTGCCAGCAGCTTAGATCGGGAGCAGTTCTTC
- TRBJ1-5 TRBV11-2 15 - CASSFGQGINQPQHF TGTGCCAGCAGCTTTGGCCAGGGCATCAATCAGCCCCAGCATTTT
- TRBJ1-5 TRBV19 13 - CASTPAPGRPQHF TGTGCCAGTACCCCGGCCCCGGGGAGGCCCCAGCATTTT
TRBD1 TRBJ2-2 TRBV10-3 16 - CAISYTGTVGTGELFF TGTGCCATCAGTTACACCGGGACAGTCGGCACCGGGGAGCTGTTTTTT
- TRBJ1-1 TRBV10-2 14 - CASSERGGNTEAFF TGCGCCAGCAGTGAAAGGGGCGGGAACACTGAAGCTTTCTTT
TRBD1 TRBJ2-2 TRBV7-2 14 - CASKTTGGGGELFF TGTGCCAGCAAGACCACAGGGGGCGGCGGGGAGCTGTTTTTT
- TRBJ2-3 TRBV6-1 16 - CASSERRTVSTDTQYF TGTGCCAGCAGTGAACGTCGGACAGTGAGCACAGATACGCAGTATTTT
- TRBJ2-5 TRBV2 14 - CASRTGTNQETQYF TGTGCCAGCAGGACCGGGACAAACCAAGAGACCCAGTACTTC
- TRBJ1-2 TRBV12-3/TRBV12-4 13 once CASSLPGSHGYTF TGTGCCAGCAGTTTGCCAGGGTCGCATGGCTACACCTTC
TRBD2 TRBJ2-2 TRBV24-1 13 - CATSSGGTGELFF TGTGCCACCAGTTCGGGGGGTACCGGGGAGCTGTTTTTT
- TRBJ2-5 TRBV7-2 14 - CASSPLGGRETQYF TGTGCCAGCAGCCCGTTGGGGGGGCGAGAGACCCAGTACTTC
TRBD1 TRBJ2-1 TRBV27 16 - CASSLGRGRGFHEQFF TGTGCCAGCAGTTTGGGTCGGGGCAGGGGGTTCCATGAGCAGTTCTTC
- TRBJ1-1 TRBV29-1 10 - CSAKNTEAFF TGCAGCGCCAAAAACACTGAAGCTTTCTTT
- TRBJ2-7 TRBV28 13 - CASSSGDPYEQYF TGTGCCAGCAGTTCCGGGGATCCCTACGAGCAGTACTTC
- TRBJ2-5 TRBV7-6 13 - CASSLGGQETQYF TGTGCCAGCAGCTTAGGAGGGCAAGAGACCCAGTACTTC
TRBD1 TRBJ2-1 TRBV9 16 once CASSPKDRGSYNEQFF TGTGCCAGCAGCCCAAAGGACAGGGGATCCTACAATGAGCAGTTCTTC
- TRBJ1-3 TRBV4-3 13 - CASSQERGNTIYF TGCGCCAGCAGCCAAGAGAGGGGAAACACCATATATTTT
TRBD1 TRBJ1-2 TRBV18 14 - CASSLRQGMDGYTF TGTGCCAGCTCACTTAGACAGGGGATGGATGGCTACACCTTC
TRBD2 TRBJ2-3 TRBV4-1 15 - CASSPRSAGADTQYF TGCGCCAGCAGCCCCCGAAGCGCGGGGGCAGATACGCAGTATTTT
TRBD1 TRBJ1-1 TRBV19 12 - CASSIGTGTAFF TGTGCCAGTAGTATCGGGACAGGGACGGCTTTCTTT
- TRBJ2-6 TRBV10-3 16 few CAISDGGISGANVLTF TGTGCCATCAGTGACGGGGGAATTAGTGGGGCCAACGTCCTGACTTTC
TRBD1 TRBJ2-2 TRBV5-1 17 - CASSEVQGAIVTGELFF TGCGCCAGCAGCGAGGTCCAGGGGGCAATAGTTACCGGGGAGCTGTTTTTT
TRBD1 TRBJ1-2 TRBV28 15 - CASSFIDRGNYGYTF TGTGCCAGCAGTTTCATCGACAGGGGGAACTATGGCTACACCTTC
TRBD2 TRBJ2-1 TRBV5-5 20 - CASSLGLSGRAESSYNEQFF TGTGCCAGCAGCCTAGGCCTTAGCGGGAGGGCCGAGAGCTCCTACAATGAGCAGTTCTTC
TRBD2 TRBJ2-7 TRBV5-1 15 once CASSLGLPLTYEQYF TGCGCCAGCAGCCTGGGACTACCTTTGACTTACGAGCAGTACTTC
- TRBJ2-1 TRBV11-2 18 - CASSPRRVTQSSYNEQFF TGTGCCAGCAGCCCAAGGCGGGTCACACAGAGCTCCTACAATGAGCAGTTCTTC
TRBD2 TRBJ2-2 TRBV6-4 17 - CASSRTPSGRNTGELFF TGTGCCAGCAGCAGAACACCTAGCGGGAGGAACACCGGGGAGCTGTTTTTT
TRBD1 TRBJ1-1 TRBV28 14 - CASSYRGRNTEAFF TGTGCCAGCAGTTACAGGGGCCGAAACACTGAAGCTTTCTTT
- TRBJ2-1 TRBV7-3 16 - CASSLPPRAGRNEQFF TGTGCCAGCAGCTTACCCCCCCGGGCAGGGAGGAATGAGCAGTTCTTC
- TRBJ1-5 TRBV6-4 15 - CASSDQGKSNQPQHF TGTGCCAGCAGTGACCAGGGGAAAAGCAATCAGCCCCAGCATTTT
TRBD2 TRBJ2-1 TRBV6-6 15 - CASSLGLAGGSEQFF TGTGCCAGCAGTTTGGGACTAGCGGGAGGTTCTGAGCAGTTCTTC
TRBD2 TRBJ2-2 TRBV5-1 16 - CASSKTSTPGGGELFF TGCGCCAGCAGTAAGACTAGCACTCCCGGCGGCGGGGAGCTGTTTTTT
- TRBJ2-5 TRBV25-1 13 - CASSATGYETQYF TGTGCCAGCAGTGCCACAGGGTACGAGACCCAGTACTTC
- TRBJ1-2 TRBV7-8 13 - CASSPGPLFGYTF TGTGCCAGCAGCCCAGGCCCCCTGTTTGGCTACACCTTC
- TRBJ2-5 TRBV4-3 18 once CASSQEGGQPTVQETQYF TGCGCCAGCAGCCAAGAAGGAGGACAGCCCACTGTACAAGAGACCCAGTACTTC
- TRBJ2-1 TRBV28 15 once CASSLVWEVNNEQFF TGTGCCAGCAGTTTGGTGTGGGAGGTAAACAATGAGCAGTTCTTC
- TRBJ2-7 TRBV18 14 - CASSPLPDSYEQYF TGTGCCAGCTCACCGCTTCCGGACAGCTACGAGCAGTACTTC
- TRBJ2-7 TRBV27 11 once CASSTGYEQYF TGTGCCAGCAGTACGGGCTACGAGCAGTACTTC
- TRBJ1-1 TRBV5-1 12 once CASSLDSVAAFF TGCGCCAGCAGCTTGGACTCCGTTGCAGCTTTCTTT
TRBD1 TRBJ1-1 TRBV28 15 - CASSGTGAMNTEAFF TGTGCCAGCAGTGGGACAGGGGCCATGAACACTGAAGCTTTCTTT
TRBD1 TRBJ2-5 TRBV27 16 - CASSSSPGTGIETQYF TGTGCCAGCAGTTCGTCTCCCGGGACAGGCATAGAGACCCAGTACTTC
TRBD1 TRBJ1-2 TRBV29-1 14 - CSIDSGQGAWGYTF TGCAGTATTGATTCGGGACAGGGGGCGTGGGGCTACACCTTC
- TRBJ1-1 TRBV12-5 15 once CASGASSGESTEAFF TGTGCTAGTGGTGCGAGTTCAGGGGAGAGCACTGAAGCTTTCTTT
TRBD1 TRBJ2-2 TRBV4-2 16 - CASSQTGGPGTGELFF TGTGCCAGCAGCCAGACAGGGGGCCCGGGCACCGGGGAGCTGTTTTTT
TRBD2 TRBJ2-1 TRBV9 18 - CASSVVAGGPNSYNEQFF TGTGCCAGCAGCGTAGTAGCGGGAGGACCCAATTCCTACAATGAGCAGTTCTTC
TRBD1 TRBJ1-4 TRBV5-1 16 - CASSLRQGATNEKLFF TGCGCCAGCAGCTTGAGACAGGGGGCAACTAATGAAAAACTGTTTTTT
- TRBJ2-2 TRBV10-3 16 - CAIRGSGTKNTGELFF TGTGCCATCAGGGGATCCGGGACAAAGAACACCGGGGAGCTGTTTTTT
- TRBJ2-1 TRBV18 14 - CASSPGGSYNEQFF TGTGCCAGCTCCCCAGGGGGGTCCTACAATGAGCAGTTCTTC